A selection of T cell receptor beta chains follows, all from one sample in a study of radiotherapy plus CTLA-4 blockade in lung cancer. The repertoire was sequenced with immunoSEQ multiplex PCR; TCRdb's copy has only in-frame clones and lacks some. Of about 59,000 clones in the sample, roughly four fifths were seen once. Sequences were derived from peripheral blood, sampled from a patient treated with radiotherapy plus ipilimumab. These receptors all come from a human donor with non-small cell lung cancer who had a complete response to radiotherapy plus ipilimumab. CDR3s include the opening cysteine and the closing phenylalanine or tryptophan. D genes are given only for firm matches. Where a row states a size, it is once, few, many or the class of an expanded clone; other rows omit it.

j_call clone_size v_call d_call cdr3_aa cdr3_nt
TRBJ2-1 few TRBV2 TRBD2 CASSGPSGGYNEQFF TGTGCCAGCAGTGGACCTAGCGGGGGGTACAATGAGCAGTTCTTC
TRBJ2-4 NA TRBV5-6 TRBD1 CASSLGGRGKNIQYF TGTGCCAGCAGCTTAGGGGGCAGGGGCAAAAACATTCAGTACTTC
TRBJ2-1 NA TRBV7-2 NA CASSPGLWNNEQFF TGTGCCAGCAGCCCGGGACTGTGGAACAATGAGCAGTTCTTC
TRBJ2-7 medium-sized TRBV28 NA CASSFLRVLTYEQYF TGTGCCAGCAGTTTTCTGAGGGTGCTGACCTACGAGCAGTACTTC
TRBJ2-7 NA TRBV5-3 NA CARSLIYEQYF TGTGCCAGAAGCTTAATATACGAGCAGTACTTC
TRBJ1-3 few TRBV2 NA CASSEVPGSGNTIYF TGTGCCAGCAGTGAAGTCCCAGGCTCTGGAAACACCATATATTTT
TRBJ2-3 NA TRBV7-2 NA CASSLDRTDTQYF TGTGCCAGCAGCTTAGACAGAACAGATACGCAGTATTTT
TRBJ2-1 NA TRBV7-9 TRBD2 CASSLVGLAGAEQFF TGTGCCAGCAGCTTAGTAGGACTAGCGGGTGCTGAGCAGTTCTTC
TRBJ2-1 NA TRBV7-3 TRBD2 CASSTLAGPYNEQFF TGTGCCAGCAGCACACTAGCGGGACCTTACAATGAGCAGTTCTTC
TRBJ2-7 NA TRBV7-9 TRBD2 CASSLPLAGAYEQYF TGTGCCAGCAGCCTCCCGCTAGCGGGCGCCTACGAGCAGTACTTC
TRBJ2-7 NA TRBV7-8 NA CASSLVSGTYEQYF TGTGCCAGCAGCTTAGTCTCAGGTACCTACGAGCAGTACTTC
TRBJ1-1 many TRBV27 NA CASSLSGGHTEAFF TGTGCCAGCAGTTTATCCGGGGGTCACACTGAAGCTTTCTTT
TRBJ2-5 NA TRBV6-1 NA CASSQTSQRETQYF TGTGCCAGCAGCCAGACTAGTCAGCGAGAGACCCAGTACTTC
TRBJ2-2 NA TRBV28 TRBD1 CASGHTGAHTGELFF TGTGCCAGCGGGCATACAGGGGCCCACACCGGGGAGCTGTTTTTT
TRBJ2-7 NA TRBV4-1 NA CASSQPTNRGNEQYF TGCGCCAGCAGCCAGCCCACCAACCGGGGAAACGAGCAGTACTTC
TRBJ1-2 NA TRBV7-2 NA CASSPGQGIDGYTF TGTGCCAGCAGCCCCGGCCAGGGGATCGATGGCTACACCTTC
TRBJ1-2 NA TRBV7-2 TRBD1 CASSLGTGPYGYTF TGTGCCAGCAGCTTAGGGACAGGGCCCTATGGCTACACCTTC
TRBJ1-1 NA TRBV6-5 TRBD1 CASSRQGARGTEAFF TGTGCCAGCAGTCGCCAGGGGGCGCGGGGAACTGAAGCTTTCTTT
TRBJ1-5 NA TRBV19 NA CASTGILNQPQHF TGTGCCAGTACGGGGATTCTCAATCAGCCCCAGCATTTT
TRBJ2-3 NA TRBV7-9 NA CASSLGTAVTDTQYF TGTGCCAGCAGCTTAGGTACAGCGGTAACAGATACGCAGTATTTT
TRBJ1-2 few TRBV6-6 NA CASSKPTGNYGYTF TGTGCCAGCAGTAAACCGACAGGCAACTATGGCTACACCTTC
TRBJ2-7 NA TRBV6-1 NA CASSSGGAGEQYF TGTGCCAGCAGTTCAGGAGGGGCCGGTGAGCAGTACTTC
TRBJ2-4 NA TRBV5-4 TRBD2 CASSLATSGRVNIQYF TGTGCCAGCAGCTTGGCGACTAGCGGGAGAGTAAACATTCAGTACTTC
TRBJ2-5 few TRBV29-1 TRBD2 CSVREGRETQYF TGCAGCGTGAGGGAGGGGCGGGAGACCCAGTACTTC
TRBJ2-5 few TRBV6-1 TRBD2 CASRESGLAGSKTQYF TGTGCCAGCAGAGAATCCGGACTAGCGGGATCGAAGACCCAGTACTTC
TRBJ2-4 NA TRBV10-2 TRBD1 CASSRTGVENIQYF TGCGCCAGCAGTAGGACAGGGGTTGAAAACATTCAGTACTTC
TRBJ2-7 few TRBV5-6 TRBD2 CASSFTSGSSYEQYF TGTGCCAGCAGCTTCACTAGCGGGAGCTCCTACGAGCAGTACTTC
TRBJ2-7 NA TRBV6-6 NA CASSQGDFAYEQYF TGTGCCAGCAGTCAGGGGGACTTCGCCTACGAGCAGTACTTC
TRBJ2-3 NA TRBV28 TRBD1 CASSWAGGTGRTDTQYF TGTGCCAGCAGTTGGGCGGGCGGGACAGGGAGGACAGATACGCAGTATTTT
TRBJ1-2 once TRBV20-1 NA CSASAGFGYTF TGCAGTGCTAGCGCAGGGTTTGGCTACACCTTC
TRBJ1-2 NA TRBV4-3 NA CASSQETRGSGYTF TGCGCCAGCAGCCAAGAAACCAGGGGATCAGGCTACACCTTC
TRBJ2-7 once TRBV11-2 TRBD2 CASSRWASGSYEQYF TGTGCCAGCAGCCGGTGGGCTAGCGGCTCCTACGAGCAGTACTTC
TRBJ1-5 NA TRBV7-8 NA CASSQGGSQPQHF TGTGCCAGCAGCCAAGGGGGAAGTCAGCCCCAGCATTTT
TRBJ2-7 NA TRBV10-1 TRBD2 CASSESVAGNYEQYF TGCGCCAGCAGTGAGTCGGTAGCGGGGAACTACGAGCAGTACTTC
TRBJ1-4 NA TRBV6-6 NA CASSPSQAEKLFF TGTGCCAGCAGCCCCTCTCAGGCCGAAAAACTGTTTTTT
TRBJ1-4 NA TRBV6-1 TRBD1 CASSVNRGQANEKLFF TGTGCCAGCAGTGTGAACAGGGGGCAAGCTAATGAAAAACTGTTTTTT
TRBJ1-1 once TRBV27 TRBD1 CASTEQGAYWGKNNRAFF TGTGCCAGCACCGAACAGGGGGCGTATTGGGGAAAGAACAATCGAGCTTTCTTT
TRBJ2-3 few TRBV6-1 TRBD1 CASSARTGTDTQYF TGTGCCTCGTCAGCGCGGACAGGGACAGATACGCAGTATTTT
TRBJ2-5 NA TRBV2 TRBD2 CASSGRGGETQYF TGTGCCAGCAGTGGCCGGGGGGGGGAGACCCAGTACTTC
TRBJ1-2 NA TRBV19 TRBD1 CASSLTGTGYSYGYTF TGTGCCAGTAGTTTAACCGGGACAGGGTATTCCTATGGCTACACCTTC
TRBJ2-3 NA TRBV7-2 TRBD1 CASSDPGQSTDTQYF TGTGCCAGCAGCGACCCGGGACAGAGCACAGATACGCAGTATTTT
TRBJ1-5 NA TRBV7-9 NA CASSLGVGVSNQPQHF TGTGCCAGCAGCTTAGGGGTGGGAGTGAGCAATCAGCCCCAGCATTTT
TRBJ2-3 NA TRBV9 TRBD1 CASSAITGGGRTDTQYF TGTGCCAGCAGCGCGATAACAGGGGGCGGACGCACAGATACGCAGTATTTT
TRBJ1-6 NA TRBV30 NA CAWSYRDSPLHF TGTGCCTGGAGTTACAGGGATTCACCCCTCCACTTT
TRBJ1-4 NA TRBV27 NA CASSLIGQRNEKLFF TGTGCCAGCAGTTTGATTGGACAGCGTAATGAAAAACTGTTTTTT
TRBJ2-5 NA TRBV2 TRBD2 CASTVAGGQRETQYF TGTGCCAGCACTGTAGCGGGAGGGCAGAGAGAGACCCAGTACTTC
TRBJ1-1 few TRBV6-6 NA CASSFTLANTEAFF TGTGCCAGCAGTTTCACCCTAGCGAACACTGAAGCTTTCTTT
TRBJ1-2 NA TRBV5-4 NA CAIPGDGYTF TGTGCCATCCCCGGGGATGGCTACACCTTC
TRBJ2-5 NA TRBV5-1 TRBD1 CASSLAPDRVETQYF TGCGCCAGCAGCTTGGCCCCGGACAGGGTAGAGACCCAGTACTTC
TRBJ2-1 few TRBV7-9 NA CASGDMRGLLDEQFF TGTGCCAGCGGGGATATGCGGGGCCTTTTGGATGAGCAGTTCTTC
TRBJ1-2 NA TRBV2 NA CASRTGNYGYTF TGTGCCAGCCGTACAGGGAACTATGGCTACACCTTC
TRBJ1-6 NA TRBV10-2 NA CASSEGRGTDNSPLHF TGCGCCAGCAGTGAGGGCAGGGGAACAGATAATTCACCCCTCCACTTT
TRBJ1-2 NA TRBV29-1 TRBD1 CSVETPGGPYGYTF TGCAGCGTTGAGACGCCAGGGGGCCCTTATGGCTACACCTTC
TRBJ1-6 NA TRBV5-6 TRBD1 CASSFATGVRNSPLHF TGTGCCAGCAGCTTCGCTACAGGGGTGAGGAATTCACCCCTCCACTTT